The 24 T cell receptor beta chains presented below share a single source sample, sequenced in a study of T-cell memory formation after mild COVID-19. TCRdb re-called the 5' RACE reads with MiXCR, one entry per CDR3 protein. Of 250,000 or so distinct CDR3 sequences in the sample, around 17% are singletons; the top ten hold 20% to 25%. The material sequenced was PBMCs or a T cell subset sorted from them (not recorded which). Source of these receptors: a man between 18 and 35 years old who had mild COVID-19 (a few samples of this study predate the infection). Cell type and time point are not known.

The gene calls are TRBV7-2 and TRBJ2-3; 10 bases fit TRBD2. Trimming cost V 4 bases and J 2 bases; bases outside gene matches: 9. The CDR3 has 17 amino acids. Germline lookup yields CDR1 SGHTA and CDR2 FQGNSA. This CDR3 is CASSSGPSGGYTDTQYF. In DNA, the CDR3 is TGTGCCAGCAGCTCTGGCCCTAGCGGGGGCTACACAGATACGCAGTATTTT.

The rearrangement uses TRBV9 and TRBJ2-7; D remains unclear. This CDR3 is built from 14 residues. From germline, CDR1 is SGDLS and CDR2 YYNGEE. The V end lost 3 bases, the J end lost 1 base, and 11 bases lay between the germline ends. CDR3 in DNA: TGTGCCAGCAGCGCGCCGACGGTTTCCTACGAGCAGTACTTC. Translation: CASSAPTVSYEQYF. The full variable domain, in which reference TRBV9 and TRBJ2-7 provide the parts outside the CDR3, is DSGVTQTPKHLITATGQRVTLRCSPRSGDLSVYWYQQSLDQGLQFLIQYYNGEERAKGNILERFSAQQFPDLHSELNLSSLELGDSALYFCASSAPTVSYEQYFGPGTRLTVT.

V and J are TRBV6-5 and TRBJ2-3; D may be TRBD2 (5 bases). The CDR3 runs 17 residues. Trimming cost V 7 bases and J 0 bases, with 20 bases left between them. Germline V CDR1 and CDR2: MNHEY, SVGAGI. Here the CDR3 reads CASIPSGRVPSTDTQYF. Written as DNA, the CDR3 is TGTGCCAGCATACCCTCCGGGCGGGTTCCTAGCACAGATACGCAGTATTTT.

The chain carries TRBV7-6 and TRBJ2-2; D perhaps matches TRBD1 (6 bases). Trimming took 0 bases from V and 1 from J, leaving 12 bases between them. The CDR3 is 17 residues long. Germline V gives CDR1 SGHVS, CDR2 FNYEAQ. CDR3 bases: TGTGCCAGCAGCTTAGCGCGGTCAGGGGAGAACACCGGGGAGCTGTTTTTT. This translates into CASSLARSGENTGELFF.

This rearrangement joins TRBV10-3 to TRBJ1-5; a possible D gene is TRBD1 (6 bases). This CDR3 has 16 residues. Trimming shortened V by 0 bases and J by 2 bases, and 11 bases separated the two germline ends. Germline assignment: CDR1 ENHRY and CDR2 SYGVKD. Written as DNA, the CDR3 is TGTGCCATCAGTGAGTCGGGAGGGGGGGGCAATCAGCCCCAGCATTTT. The encoded protein is CAISESGGGGNQPQHF.

This clonotype has more than one count but fewer than ten. The gene calls are TRBV12-3 or TRBV12-4 and TRBJ1-1; D unclear. This CDR3 comprises 13 residues. The V gene lost 5 bases and the J gene lost 0 bases, with 7 bases spanning the gap. The CDR3 bases are TGTGCCAGCAGTACACCAGTGAACACTGAAGCTTTCTTT. This gives the protein CASSTPVNTEAFF.

This clonotype has a single count. The genes are TRBV4-3 and TRBJ1-5; D is unclear. The CDR3 is 16 residues long. V was clipped by 0 bases and J by 1 base, with 10 bases between them. Germline values: CDR1 LGHNA, CDR2 YSLEER. This chain's CDR3 is CASSQEMSDSNQPQHF. The CDR3 DNA follows: TGCGCCAGCAGCCAAGAAATGTCGGACAGCAATCAGCCCCAGCATTTT.

V usage is TRBV5-8 and J usage is TRBJ2-7, with D maybe TRBD1 (6 bases). The V end was cut by 9 bases, the J end by 4 bases, with 11 bases between. Germline V lookup: CDR1 SGHTS, CDR2 YDEGEE. The CDR3 has 11 amino acids. The CDR3 is CATQQGYEQYF. For the CDR3, the DNA is TGTGCCACCCAACAGGGATACGAGCAGTACTTC.

This clonotype was recorded only once. The chain carries TRBV19 and TRBJ2-2, with unresolved D. The length of the CDR3 is 15 residues. Trimming cost V 1 base and J 6 bases, with 12 bases left between them. CDR1 is LNHDA, CDR2 SQIVND, per germline (reference sequence). CDR3: CASSIGFGQAGELFF. DNA for the CDR3: TGTGCCAGTAGTATAGGTTTTGGGCAGGCCGGGGAGCTGTTTTTT.

The rearrangement uses TRBV4-2 and TRBJ1-1, with D possibly being TRBD1 (5 bases). Germline V gene lookup returns CDR1 LGHNA and CDR2 YNFKEQ. There are 16 residues in the CDR3. Deletions cut 4 bases from V and 1 base from J, with 16 bases between. The CDR3: CASSPATRDSNTEAFF. The DNA of the CDR3 is TGTGCCAGCAGCCCAGCCACCAGGGACTCGAACACTGAAGCTTTCTTT.

This clonotype was detected only a few times. V is TRBV4-1 and J is TRBJ2-2; D possibly uses TRBD1 or TRBD2 (6 bases each). The CDR3 runs to 15 residues. V lost 4 bases and J 6 bases, leaving 15 bases between the germline ends. In germline, CDR1 is MGHRA, CDR2 YSYEKL. This CDR3 is CASSRTGARAGELFF. The CDR3 DNA sequence: TGCGCCAGCAGCCGCACGGGGGCCCGGGCCGGGGAGCTGTTTTTT.

This clonotype came up many times. The chain has TRBV20-1 and TRBJ2-2, with D possibly being TRBD1 or TRBD2 (7 bases each). The CDR3 spans 18 residues. Trimming stripped 6 bases from V and 2 bases from J, with 25 bases between. Per germline, CDR1 DFQATT and CDR2 SNEGSKA (reference sequence). The CDR3 spells CSAPVAGGGLYNTGELFF. The DNA for the CDR3 is TGCAGTGCCCCCGTCGCAGGGGGGGGCCTGTATAACACCGGGGAGCTGTTTTTT.

This clonotype was observed a few times. The V gene is TRBV27, the J gene TRBJ2-7, with D tentatively TRBD1 (6 bases). The germline V gene encodes CDR1 MNHEY and CDR2 SMNVEV (reference sequence). V was trimmed by 5 bases and J by 6 bases, leaving 14 bases between them. This CDR3 is built from 13 residues. DNA of the CDR3: TGTGCCAGCAGTCTCACAGGGTTCGGCGAGCAGTACGTC. Encoded protein: CASSLTGFGEQYV.

This clonotype was observed at least ten times. V gene TRBV5-4 combines with J gene TRBJ2-7; 7 positions match TRBD1. V shed 0 bases and J 3 bases; nucleotides not matched to a gene: 9. CDR1 and CDR2 from the germline V gene are SGHNT and YYREEE (reference sequence). The CDR3 covers 16 residues. Here the CDR3 reads CASSLAADRRDYEQYF. The DNA for the CDR3 is TGTGCCAGCAGCTTGGCCGCGGACAGGCGAGACTACGAGCAGTACTTC.

The chain uses TRBV7-9 and TRBJ1-1; 7 nucleotides align to TRBD1. Germline lookup yields CDR1 SEHNR and CDR2 FQNEAQ (reference sequence). V was pared by 2 bases and J by 4 bases, with 4 bases of the junction left unmatched. The CDR3 covers 14 residues. Here the CDR3 DNA reads TGTGCCAGCAGCTTAAGGGGGCCTGGCACTGAAGCTTTCTTT. Protein: CASSLRGPGTEAFF. Based on the CDR3 plus reference TRBV7-9 and TRBJ1-1, the full variable domain is DTGVSQNPRHKITKRGQNVTFRCDPISEHNRLYWYRQTLGQGPEFLTYFQNEAQLEKSRLLSDRFSAERPKGSFSTLEIQRTEQGDSAMYLCASSLRGPGTEAFFGQGTRLTVV.

CDR3 amino acids: CASSNGVVIYF. The CDR3 DNA reads as TGTGCCAGCAGCAATGGAGTAGTCATATATTTT. The chain carries TRBV7-2 and TRBJ1-3, with D uncertain. The CDR3 loop spans 11 amino acids. Germline CDR1 SGHTA, CDR2 FQGNSA. Trimming pared 5 bases from V and 12 bases from J, leaving 11 bases between.

This chain's CDR3 is CASRTQGDNSPLHF. The CDR3 nucleotides are TGCGCCAGCAGGACGCAGGGTGACAATTCACCCCTCCACTTT. The chain carries TRBV5-1 and TRBJ1-6, with TRBD1 as a possible D gene (5 bases). Trimming took off 5 bases at V and 7 bases at J, with 13 bases between the two ends. Germline lookup yields CDR1 SGHRS and CDR2 YFSETQ. The CDR3 loop spans 14 amino acids. Variable domain in full (rest from reference TRBV5-1 and TRBJ1-6): KAGVTQTPRYLIKTRGQQVTLSCSPISGHRSVSWYQQTPGQGLQFLFEYFSETQRNKGNFPGRFSGRQFSNSRSEMNVSTLELGDSALYLCASRTQGDNSPLHFGNGTRLTVT.

The chain is built from TRBV20-1 and TRBJ2-2, with D possibly called TRBD1 or TRBD2 (5 bases each). The CDR3 covers 15 residues. Germline V gives CDR1 DFQATT, CDR2 SNEGSKA (reference sequence). The germline V and J ends were trimmed by 4 bases and 6 bases, with 18 bases remaining between them. CDR3 protein: CSAMYTGGRPGELFF. Here the CDR3 DNA reads TGCAGTGCTATGTACACAGGAGGACGTCCCGGGGAGCTGTTTTTT.

The chain uses TRBV3-1 and TRBJ1-1, with D unresolved. CDR1 LGHDT and CDR2 YNNKEL come from the germline V gene (reference sequence). The CDR3 consists of 11 residues. The germline V and J ends were trimmed by 3 bases and 3 bases, with 2 bases remaining between them. The CDR3: CASSHYTEAFF. The CDR3 DNA is TGTGCCAGCAGCCATTACACTGAAGCTTTCTTT.

In its sample, this clonotype was seen a few times. This rearrangement joins TRBV7-2 to TRBJ2-7; 9 bases fit TRBD1. The CDR3 sequence is 13 residues long. Per the germline V gene, CDR1 is SGHTA and CDR2 is FQGNSA. With 5 bases clipped from V and 3 bases from J, the junction kept 2 bases outside the gene matches. CDR3 in amino acids: CASSPDRGYEQYV. The CDR3 DNA follows: TGTGCCAGCAGCCCGGACAGGGGCTACGAGCAGTACGTC.

This clonotype was seen only a few times. V and J are TRBV28 and TRBJ2-3; tentative D call: TRBD2 (6 bases). CDR3 length: 15 residues. Germline V lookup: CDR1 MDHEN, CDR2 SYDVKM. V lost 5 bases and J lost 3, with 15 bases in between. Written as DNA, the CDR3 is TGTGCCAGCAGTACCCAGGGTGGGGGGACAGATACGCAGTATTTT. This sequence encodes CASSTQGGGTDTQYF. The full variable domain, rest sourced from reference TRBV28 and TRBJ2-3, is DVKVTQSSRYLVKRTGEKVFLECVQDMDHENMFWYRQDPGLGLRLIYFSYDVKMKEKGDIPEGYSVSREKKERFSLILESASTNQTSMYLCASSTQGGGTDTQYFGPGTRLTVL.

This clonotype was detected a few times. The chain combines TRBV20-1 with TRBJ2-3, with D unresolved. Germline loops: CDR1 DFQATT, CDR2 SNEGSKA (reference sequence). Trimming pared 1 base from V and 4 bases from J, leaving 15 bases between. The CDR3 runs 15 residues. CDR3 DNA: TGCAGTGCTAGAGTGGGTAGCTGGAGCTCAGATACGCAGTATTTT. Amino acid sequence: CSARVGSWSSDTQYF.

There are a few counts of this clonotype. This chain uses TRBV12-3 or TRBV12-4 with TRBJ1-5; weak D call: TRBD1 (5 bases). V was pared by 6 bases and J by 7 bases, with 22 bases between. This CDR3 spans 16 amino acids. CDR3 bases: TGTGCCAGCAGGGGCGACGGGGATGGTCAGGGACAGCCCCAGCATTTT. Its translation: CASRGDGDGQGQPQHF.

V gene TRBV7-2 combines with J gene TRBJ1-5; D unresolved. The V end lost 4 bases, the J end lost 4 bases, and 8 bases lay between the germline ends. The CDR3 length is 13 residues. Germline CDR1 and CDR2: SGHTA and FQGNSA. The CDR3 coding sequence is TGTGCCAGCAGCTCCGTTGGAAATCAGCCCCAGCATTTT. Protein: CASSSVGNQPQHF.